The following is a TCR beta chain sequence with its context. This clone showed up just once. Its cognate antigen has yet to be identified. One base away there is no much larger clone; base qualities are not given. The data are from a study of sequential checkpoint blockade in melanoma (dated by TCRdb to between 2018 and 2020). Some background on the complete study: Using 1:1 randomization, the trial assigned patients either to first-line nivolumab followed by ipilimumab (arm A) or to ipilimumab followed by nivolumab (arm B). Both trial sequences were followed by maintenance nivolumab. What the study reported, not specific to this receptor: The model for predicting response that combines TCR metrics with mutation burden needs to be validated in larger, independent patient cohorts.

The treatment or condition label for this specimen denotes: randomized to nivolumab then ipilimumab (arm A) or the reverse (arm B). None of the patients in the trial had previously been given DNA-damaging chemotherapy. On a FACS Aria II flow cytometer, live CD3+CD8+ cells that were negative for CD19 and CD56 were sorted from thawed PBMCs. Samples were obtained from patients with melanoma enrolled in CheckMate 064, a randomized, open-label phase II trial of sequential checkpoint blockade. Peripheral blood mononuclear cells were collected by leukapheresis, purified using Ficoll-Paque, and frozen in human serum containing about 9.8% DMSO. Purity of sorted blood CD3+CD8+ cells was verified at >95% immediately after sorting, followed by DNA extraction. CDR1 and CDR2, looked up from the germline V gene (reference sequence), are DFQATT and SNEGSKA. V loses 5 bases, J loses 9 bases, and the germline ends lie 8 bases apart. The CDR3 runs 10 residues from the cysteine to the phenylalanine. The CDR3 DNA has 30 bases and is translated from base 1.

The immunoSEQ Assay was used to immunosequence TCRbeta CDR3 regions from genomic DNA. Prior to high-throughput sequencing, genomic DNA was amplified by bias-controlled multiplex PCR. On the authors' methods: To quantify the absolute abundance of each unique TCRbeta CDR3 region, the sequences were collapsed and filtered. Clonality, defined as 1 minus Pielou's evenness, was calculated using only productive rearrangements. A previously published method was used to identify clones whose frequencies were significantly greater in on-treatment samples than in baseline samples. In its TCRdb copy, this immuneACCESS table keeps in-frame sequences only and misses some clones. Where compared with another copy, unresolved V genes explain less than half of these, and the others have no known cause. V and J calls and clone size are given by that table; D and trimming were obtained from the DNA. This sample is represented by about 28,000 clones; about 89% of them were singletons. The top ten clonotypes cover approximately 14% of the sample.

Sequences were derived from CD8+ T cells sorted from blood (inferred from file names), sampled from a patient given nivolumab and ipilimumab in sequence. This TCR derives from a human donor with melanoma. Recombination connected TRBV20-1 to TRBJ2-1, with the D gene uncertain. The DNA sequence is as follows: TGCAGTGCTCGACTCCTTGAGCAGTTCTTC. Translated, this gives CSARLLEQFF.